The clone carrying this TCR beta chain was recorded a few times. Its antigen is unidentified. What was amplified from RNA transcripts were TCR beta CDR3 regions. The TCR CDR3 first-round RT-PCR relied on the HTBI primer set. A single record per CDR3 protein comes from TCRdb applying MiXCR to the multiplex PCR reads. The repertoire includes 250,000 to 300,000 distinct CDR3 sequences, roughly 15% of them detected once, and about 8% sits in the top ten. This entry comes from a study of T cells in Graves' hyperthyroidism and ophthalmopathy. Study as a whole: Peripheral blood was acquired at first diagnosis, ahead of any therapy whatsoever.

Study-wide points: Most thyroid clonotypes expanded above 0.001 appeared in blood too.

The blood sample predates any ophthalmopathy symptoms, coming from first hyperthyroidism diagnosis. The receptor was derived from a woman aged 25 to 39 with Graves' hyperthyroidism that later progressed to Graves' ophthalmopathy. The sequenced material came from blood.

For the CDR3, the DNA is TGTGCCAGCAGTGACCCGGCGGACCGTAGCTCCTACGAGCAGTACTTC. Amino acids: CASSDPADRSSYEQYF. V is TRBV6-1 and J is TRBJ2-7, with D hard to call. Trimming cost V 3 bases and J 0 bases, with 15 bases left between them. The germline V gene has CDR1 MNHNS and CDR2 SASEGT. The CDR3 extends over 16 amino acids.